This is a list of T cell receptor beta chains from one sample in a study of tumor and adjacent non-tumor tissue in lung cancer. TCRdb processed the multiplex PCR reads anew with MiXCR; each CDR3 protein has one entry. The sample lists about 90,000 distinct CDR3 sequences, more than 75% occurring once. The sequenced sample consisted of distant non-tumor lung tissue. The receptors originated from a woman in her forties or fifties with non-small cell lung cancer. Both conserved end residues are part of each CDR3. Each record gives: CDR3 DNA, CDR3 protein, J gene, V gene, clone size, D gene. The D gene is left open where the match is weak. Clone size is not always given. Where it is, it says once, few, many or a class for expanded clones.

CDR3nt: TGTGCCATCAGTGGAGGTTCTAGCGGCTCCTACGAGCAGTACTTC
CDR3aa: CAISGGSSGSYEQYF
j_gene: TRBJ2-7
v_gene: TRBV10-3
abundance: NA
d_gene: TRBD2

CDR3nt: TGTGCCAGCAGTCCCGGGTCCACCTCACAAGAGATCCAGTACTTC
CDR3aa: CASSPGSTSQEIQYF
j_gene: TRBJ2-5
v_gene: TRBV11-2
abundance: NA
d_gene: NA

CDR3nt: TGTGCCATCAGTGTGGCGGGGGACAATTCACCCCTCCACTTT
CDR3aa: CAISVAGDNSPLHF
j_gene: TRBJ1-6
v_gene: TRBV10-3
abundance: NA
d_gene: NA

CDR3nt: TGTGCCAGTACCCGACAGGGTTTCTCCTACGGGCAGTACTTC
CDR3aa: CASTRQGFSYGQYF
j_gene: TRBJ2-7
v_gene: TRBV6-5
abundance: NA
d_gene: TRBD1

CDR3nt: TGTGCCAGCAGTTTAAGGCTTAGGACAGGGAGGCATGAGCAGTACTTC
CDR3aa: CASSLRLRTGRHEQYF
j_gene: TRBJ2-7
v_gene: TRBV12-3/TRBV12-4
abundance: NA
d_gene: TRBD1

CDR3nt: TGTGCCAACCATTTTTTTCGCCCGGACCTAATCACTGAAGCTTTCTTT
CDR3aa: CANHFFRPDLITEAFF
j_gene: TRBJ1-1
v_gene: TRBV6-5
abundance: NA
d_gene: NA

CDR3nt: TGTGCCAGCAGCACTGGACCCCTAGGGGACCATACGCAGTATTTT
CDR3aa: CASSTGPLGDHTQYF
j_gene: TRBJ2-3
v_gene: TRBV11-2
abundance: NA
d_gene: NA

CDR3nt: TGCAGCGCTGAAGGTGAAGGAACTAGCGGGAGATTTCCCGGGGAGCTGTTTTTT
CDR3aa: CSAEGEGTSGRFPGELFF
j_gene: TRBJ2-2
v_gene: TRBV29-1
abundance: NA
d_gene: TRBD2

CDR3nt: TGTGCTACCAGCCCCATCGGCGGGAGGGCCGGGGGTACGCAATATTTT
CDR3aa: CATSPIGGRAGGTQYF
j_gene: TRBJ2-3
v_gene: TRBV6-5
abundance: NA
d_gene: TRBD2

CDR3nt: TGCAGTGTTGAAGACCCTAGCGGGAGGCTGGGAGTGGATACTCAGTATTTT
CDR3aa: CSVEDPSGRLGVDTQYF
j_gene: TRBJ2-3
v_gene: TRBV29-1
abundance: NA
d_gene: TRBD2

CDR3nt: TGTGCCAGCCAGAGGGGGTCGAACACTGAAGCTTTCTTT
CDR3aa: CASQRGSNTEAFF
j_gene: TRBJ1-1
v_gene: TRBV10-3
abundance: many
d_gene: NA

CDR3nt: TGTACCGCGAATACCGGGACACTTGAATCCTACGAGCAGTACTTC
CDR3aa: CTANTGTLESYEQYF
j_gene: TRBJ2-7
v_gene: TRBV10-3
abundance: NA
d_gene: NA

CDR3nt: TGTGCCAGCAGTTTTCTTGGACAGAACCCGGAAGCTTTCTTT
CDR3aa: CASSFLGQNPEAFF
j_gene: TRBJ1-1
v_gene: TRBV12-3/TRBV12-4
abundance: NA
d_gene: NA

CDR3nt: TGCGCCAGCAGTGACCGCACGGGGCTCTACGAGCAGTACTTC
CDR3aa: CASSDRTGLYEQYF
j_gene: TRBJ2-7
v_gene: TRBV10-1
abundance: many
d_gene: NA

CDR3nt: TGTGTCAACAGCCCCCCGACTAGCGGGAGCTCCCATGAGCAGTTCTTC
CDR3aa: CVNSPPTSGSSHEQFF
j_gene: TRBJ2-1
v_gene: TRBV6-5
abundance: NA
d_gene: TRBD2

CDR3nt: TGCAGCGTCCAGGGGCAGGGACGGGGCACAGATACGCAGTATTTT
CDR3aa: CSVQGQGRGTDTQYF
j_gene: TRBJ2-3
v_gene: TRBV29-1
abundance: many
d_gene: NA

CDR3nt: TGTGCCAGCAGTCGCGGGACAGGGAACAATCAGCCCCAGCATTTT
CDR3aa: CASSRGTGNNQPQHF
j_gene: TRBJ1-5
v_gene: TRBV6-5
abundance: once
d_gene: TRBD1

CDR3nt: TGCGCCAGCAGCTTAGGGGCTCTCGATAGCAATCAGCCCCAGCATTTT
CDR3aa: CASSLGALDSNQPQHF
j_gene: TRBJ1-5
v_gene: TRBV5-1
abundance: many
d_gene: NA

CDR3nt: TGTGCCAGCAATCGCCGAACAAGGGAATATGGCTACACGTTC
CDR3aa: CASNRRTREYGYTF
j_gene: TRBJ1-2
v_gene: TRBV6-1
abundance: NA
d_gene: NA

CDR3nt: TGCAGCGTTGCCCTTCATCACGATTCGCCCCAGCATTTT
CDR3aa: CSVALHHDSPQHF
j_gene: TRBJ1-5
v_gene: TRBV29-1
abundance: NA
d_gene: NA

CDR3nt: TGCAGTGCCCAGAGAAGGTTGGGGGAGACAGATACGCAGTATTTT
CDR3aa: CSAQRRLGETDTQYF
j_gene: TRBJ2-3
v_gene: TRBV20-1
abundance: few
d_gene: NA

CDR3nt: TGTGCCAGCAGGGAGGGACAGGGTGACTACGAGCAGTATTTC
CDR3aa: CASREGQGDYEQYF
j_gene: TRBJ2-7
v_gene: TRBV6-1
abundance: NA
d_gene: TRBD1

CDR3nt: TGTGCCAGCTCACAGGGCTCAGATACGCTGTATTTT
CDR3aa: CASSQGSDTLYF
j_gene: TRBJ2-3
v_gene: TRBV18
abundance: NA
d_gene: NA

CDR3nt: TGTGCCAGCAGCCTCGGGACTAGCAACCATAAGCAGTTCTTC
CDR3aa: CASSLGTSNHKQFF
j_gene: TRBJ2-1
v_gene: TRBV11-2
abundance: NA
d_gene: TRBD2

CDR3nt: TGCAGCGTCGAAGATCCCCTCCGAAACTTCTACAATGAGCAGTTCTTC
CDR3aa: CSVEDPLRNFYNEQFF
j_gene: TRBJ2-1
v_gene: TRBV29-1
abundance: NA
d_gene: NA

CDR3nt: TGTGCCAGCTTTCTGGCGGGGCTTAATGAGCAGTTCTTC
CDR3aa: CASFLAGLNEQFF
j_gene: TRBJ2-1
v_gene: TRBV7-8
abundance: once
d_gene: NA

CDR3nt: TGTGACAGCAATTTCCCTAGCTACCCCCCCCGAGAGACCCAGTACTTC
CDR3aa: CDSNFPSYPPRETQYF
j_gene: TRBJ2-5
v_gene: TRBV28
abundance: NA
d_gene: NA

CDR3nt: TGCGCCAACAGTCAAGAGGGGCAAGGCAATCAGCCCCAGCATTTT
CDR3aa: CANSQEGQGNQPQHF
j_gene: TRBJ1-5
v_gene: TRBV4-1
abundance: NA
d_gene: NA

CDR3nt: TGTGCCAACAGCAGAGGGACAGTCGGCACAGATACGCAGTATTTC
CDR3aa: CANSRGTVGTDTQYF
j_gene: TRBJ2-3
v_gene: TRBV7-8
abundance: NA
d_gene: TRBD1

CDR3nt: TGCAGCGTCCGTTTTACAGGGGCCCTAAGGGGCTATGGCTACTCTTTC
CDR3aa: CSVRFTGALRGYGYSF
j_gene: TRBJ1-2
v_gene: TRBV29-1
abundance: NA
d_gene: TRBD1

CDR3nt: TGTGCCACCGCGCAACTTCACACAGATACGCAGTATTTT
CDR3aa: CATAQLHTDTQYF
j_gene: TRBJ2-3
v_gene: TRBV5-4
abundance: NA
d_gene: NA

CDR3nt: TGCAGTGTTGAAGATCCCCAGCGGGAGCGTTACAATGAGCACTTCTTC
CDR3aa: CSVEDPQRERYNEHFF
j_gene: TRBJ2-1
v_gene: TRBV29-1
abundance: NA
d_gene: TRBD2

CDR3nt: TGTGCCAGCAGTCGGGGGTCCTACGAGCAGTACTTC
CDR3aa: CASSRGSYEQYF
j_gene: TRBJ2-7
v_gene: TRBV12-3/TRBV12-4
abundance: many
d_gene: NA

CDR3nt: TGTGCCAGCAGCTTGGGCGCAGGGTCGTACGAGCAGTTCTTC
CDR3aa: CASSLGAGSYEQFF
j_gene: TRBJ2-1
v_gene: TRBV5-5
abundance: once
d_gene: NA

CDR3nt: TGCAACGTTGAACTGTCCGGGAACTCCAACAATGAACAGTTCTTC
CDR3aa: CNVELSGNSNNEQFF
j_gene: TRBJ2-1
v_gene: TRBV29-1
abundance: NA
d_gene: NA

CDR3nt: TGTGCCAGCAGCTTAAGCAGTGGGGAGCAATGCTTC
CDR3aa: CASSLSSGEQCF
j_gene: TRBJ2-7
v_gene: TRBV11-2
abundance: NA
d_gene: NA